This T cell receptor beta chain was captured in a study of radiotherapy plus CTLA-4 blockade in lung cancer. Enrolled patients, whose metastatic non-small-cell lung cancer was chemo-refractory, received focal radiation plus CTLA-4 blockade with ipilimumab. As regards this clone: Its antigen is not known.

Whole-study results and caveats: Interferon-beta, together with early blood T cell clone dynamics, reportedly best predicted response. Expansion of tumor-derived TCR clones was observed in blood after radiotherapy plus ipilimumab.

Profiling relied on immunoSEQ multiplex PCR, and the TCRdb table lists in-frame clones only, not all of them. This table holds roughly 71,000 clones, approximately 80% found once. Sequenced material: peripheral blood, taken from a patient treated with radiotherapy plus ipilimumab. This receptor was identified in a human donor with non-small cell lung cancer who had a complete response to radiotherapy plus ipilimumab.

The CDR3 reads CASSPGIGNQPQHF. The CDR3 DNA sequence: TGTGCCAGCAGTCCCGGAATCGGCAATCAGCCCCAGCATTTT. The V call is TRBV2, the J call TRBJ1-5, with unresolved D. This CDR3 is built from 14 residues. Germline CDR1 is SNHLY and CDR2 is FYNNEI. Between the trimmed V and J ends, which lost 5 bases and 2 bases, there was a span of 10 bases. Looking up the rest from reference TRBV2 and TRBJ1-5 gives the full variable domain: EPEVTQTPSHQVTQMGQEVILRCVPISNHLYFYWYRQILGQKVEFLVSFYNNEISEKSEIFDDQFSVERPDGSNFTLKIRSTKLEDSAMYFCASSPGIGNQPQHFGDGTRLSIL.